A selection of T cell receptor beta chains follows, all from one sample in a study of T cell responses to AZD1222 COVID-19 vaccine. The protocol was immunoSEQ multiplex PCR, while the TCRdb copy is restricted to in-frame clones and leaves out a portion. The data hold about 170,000 clones, with roughly nine tenths observed a single time. The source was peripheral blood, collected on day 0 of AZD1222 vaccination. These receptors came from an adult in good health. The CDR3 runs from the conserved cysteine through the conserved F or W. A D gene is named only where the DNA matches it firmly. Not every row has a clone size; where given, it reads once, few, many or a size class.

d_call | j_call | clone_size | v_call | cdr3_aa | cdr3_nt
- | TRBJ1-5 | - | TRBV28 | CASRRHYSNQPQHF | TGTGCCAGCCGACGACACTATAGCAATCAGCCCCAGCATTTT
- | TRBJ2-5 | - | TRBV5-1 | CASSLSGGNPGTQYF | TGCGCCAGCAGCTTGTCCGGGGGTAACCCAGGGACCCAGTACTTC
- | TRBJ1-1 | few | TRBV6-5 | CASSTALGNTEAFF | TGTGCCAGCAGTACCGCTTTAGGGAACACTGAAGCTTTCTTT
TRBD1 | TRBJ1-2 | - | TRBV15 | CATSRGIAGQGAYGYTF | TGTGCCACCAGCAGGGGTATAGCCGGACAGGGAGCCTATGGCTACACCTTC
- | TRBJ2-1 | - | TRBV4-2 | CASSQGQDRYNEQFF | TGTGCCAGCAGCCAGGGCCAAGACAGGTACAATGAGCAGTTCTTC
- | TRBJ1-2 | - | TRBV7-2 | CASTSPGLSGYTF | TGTGCCAGCACCTCCCCAGGGTTGAGCGGCTACACCTTC
- | TRBJ1-3 | - | TRBV12-5 | CASGNPTELGNTIYF | TGTGCTAGCGGAAATCCTACAGAGCTGGGAAACACCATATATTTT
- | TRBJ1-1 | - | TRBV7-2 | CASSQGRTNTEAFF | TGTGCCAGCAGCCAGGGACGGACGAACACTGAAGCTTTCTTT
- | TRBJ1-1 | - | TRBV12-3/TRBV12-4 | CASSQGLTEAFF | TGTGCCAGCAGCCAGGGGTTAACTGAAGCTTTCTTT
- | TRBJ1-6 | once | TRBV28 | CASSLRLAGNSPLHF | TGTGCCAGCAGTTTAAGGCTGGCAGGCAATTCACCCCTCCACTTT
- | TRBJ1-2 | - | TRBV19 | CASRHPGAGSHAVAYGYTF | TGTGCCAGTAGACACCCGGGGGCAGGTTCCCATGCCGTGGCCTATGGCTACACCTTC
TRBD1 | TRBJ2-3 | - | TRBV5-1 | CASRQGAEDTQYF | TGCGCCAGCAGACAGGGGGCTGAAGATACGCAGTATTTT
- | TRBJ2-5 | - | TRBV5-4 | CASSSRSGETQYF | TGTGCCAGCAGCTCCCGGTCGGGGGAGACCCAGTACTTC
- | TRBJ1-5 | - | TRBV6-2/TRBV6-3 | CASSKWLGGNQPQHF | TGTGCCAGCAGTAAGTGGTTAGGGGGCAATCAGCCCCAGCATTTT
- | TRBJ1-2 | - | TRBV6-2/TRBV6-3 | CASSLTGVYGYTF | TGTGCCAGCAGTTTGACGGGAGTATATGGCTACACCTTC
- | TRBJ1-1 | - | TRBV7-3 | CASSWRADTEAFF | TGTGCCAGCAGCTGGAGGGCGGACACTGAAGCTTTCTTT
TRBD1 | TRBJ2-2 | - | TRBV7-6 | CASSSGQGAVGELFF | TGTGCCAGCAGCTCAGGACAGGGGGCTGTCGGGGAGCTGTTTTTT
TRBD1 | TRBJ1-2 | - | TRBV28 | CASSLPGTAHYGYTF | TGTGCCAGCAGTTTACCAGGGACAGCTCACTATGGCTACACCTTC
- | TRBJ2-2 | - | TRBV6-2/TRBV6-3 | CASSYAGGELFF | TGTGCCAGCAGTTACGCAGGCGGGGAGCTGTTTTTT
- | TRBJ1-6 | once | TRBV25-1 | CASSELGVEPPLHF | TGTGCCAGCAGTGAATTAGGAGTTGAGCCACCCCTCCACTTT
- | TRBJ2-5 | - | TRBV5-1 | CASSLGHKETQYF | TGCGCCAGCAGCTTGGGACACAAAGAGACCCAGTACTTC
- | TRBJ1-1 | - | TRBV6-5 | CASSTRTAEAFF | TGTGCCAGCAGTACCCGGACGGCAGAAGCTTTCTTT
- | TRBJ1-1 | - | TRBV9 | CASSVVTGWTEAFF | TGTGCCAGCAGCGTAGTAACAGGGTGGACTGAAGCTTTCTTT
- | TRBJ1-4 | - | TRBV9 | CASSPRGGDEKLFF | TGTGCCAGCAGCCCCAGGGGAGGGGATGAAAAACTGTTTTTT
- | TRBJ2-1 | - | TRBV11-3 | CASSYSGEQFF | TGTGCCAGCAGCTACAGCGGTGAGCAGTTCTTC
TRBD1 | TRBJ2-1 | - | TRBV5-1 | CASRHGQGSYNEQFF | TGCGCCAGCCGTCACGGACAGGGGTCCTACAATGAGCAGTTCTTC
TRBD1 | TRBJ1-2 | few | TRBV29-1 | CSGGTGGGYGYTF | TGCAGCGGAGGGACAGGGGGAGGCTATGGCTACACCTTC
- | TRBJ2-1 | - | TRBV16 | CASSLTRLDNEQFF | TGTGCCAGCAGCCTCACCCGGCTCGACAATGAGCAGTTCTTC
- | TRBJ1-1 | - | TRBV5-1 | CASSENPGSPRMNTEAFF | TGCGCCAGCAGCGAGAACCCGGGTTCCCCTCGGATGAACACTGAAGCTTTCTTT
- | TRBJ1-1 | - | TRBV6-5 | CASSYEGMLNTEAFF | TGTGCCAGCAGTTACGAGGGCATGCTGAACACTGAAGCTTTCTTT
- | TRBJ1-1 | - | TRBV7-9 | CASSLARGSTEAFF | TGTGCCAGCAGCTTAGCGCGGGGTTCGACTGAAGCTTTCTTT
- | TRBJ2-7 | - | TRBV27 | CASSLSRGGSYEQYF | TGTGCCAGCAGTTTATCTAGGGGGGGGTCCTACGAGCAGTACTTC
TRBD1 | TRBJ1-2 | - | TRBV28 | CASRSTGMSYGYTF | TGTGCCAGCAGGTCGACAGGGATGAGTTATGGCTACACCTTC
TRBD2 | TRBJ2-3 | - | TRBV28 | CASRTASGIPSTDTQYF | TGTGCCAGCAGGACGGCTAGCGGAATCCCTAGCACAGATACGCAGTATTTT
TRBD2 | TRBJ2-3 | - | TRBV4-3 | CASSHAPGTSGVDTQYF | TGCGCCAGCAGCCACGCTCCAGGGACTAGCGGGGTTGATACGCAGTATTTT
- | TRBJ2-1 | - | TRBV5-1 | CASTLIQGLYNEQFF | TGCGCCAGCACCCTCATCCAGGGTTTATACAATGAGCAGTTCTTC
TRBD1 | TRBJ2-2 | - | TRBV24-1 | CATSDFGTGAGELFF | TGTGCCACCAGTGATTTCGGGACAGGGGCCGGGGAGCTGTTTTTT
- | TRBJ1-5 | - | TRBV15 | CATSRGLNQPQHF | TGTGCCACCAGCAGAGGCTTAAATCAGCCCCAGCATTTT
TRBD1 | TRBJ2-5 | - | TRBV5-6 | CASGPGQGVPETQYF | TGTGCCAGCGGACCGGGACAGGGGGTACCAGAGACCCAGTACTTC
TRBD1 | TRBJ1-2 | - | TRBV5-5 | CASSLVRGLFNYGYTF | TGTGCCAGCAGCTTGGTTAGGGGGCTTTTTAACTATGGCTACACCTTC
TRBD1 | TRBJ2-1 | - | TRBV2 | CASSVQGQGNEQFF | TGTGCCAGCAGTGTCCAGGGACAGGGGAATGAGCAGTTCTTC
- | TRBJ2-6 | - | TRBV11-1 | CASSLESHPGANVLTF | TGTGCCAGCAGCTTAGAGTCGCATCCTGGGGCCAACGTCCTGACTTTC